One and the same sample provided the 23 T cell receptor beta chains below, sequenced in a study of patients and donors after allogeneic stem cell transplantation. TCRdb itself ran the RT-PCR reads through MiXCR, one entry per CDR3 protein. The sample lists hundreds of thousands of distinct CDR3 sequences, around 16% occurring once. The sequenced sample consisted of blood, either unsorted or a sorted T cell fraction (not recorded which). Receptors originate from a human donor who was either an allogeneic HSCT recipient or a stem cell or donor lymphocyte infusion donor (not recorded which). It is not recorded whose cells these are; they may come from a transplant donor.

This clonotype turned up a few times. The rearrangement uses TRBV3-1 and TRBJ2-7, with D perhaps TRBD2 (7 bases). Germline V CDR1 and CDR2: LGHDT, YNNKEL (reference sequence). This CDR3 comprises 16 residues. V lost 5 bases, J lost 0 bases, and 17 bases lay in between. Written as DNA, the CDR3 is TGTGCCAGCAGCTTACGTAGCGCGGGGGCCTCCTACGAGCAGTACTTC. Translation: CASSLRSAGASYEQYF.

V and J are TRBV3-1 and TRBJ1-1; D uncertain. The germline V and J ends were trimmed by 7 bases and 0 bases, with 12 bases remaining between them. The V gene's germline CDR1 is LGHDT and CDR2 YNNKEL (reference sequence). The CDR3 has 14 residues. CDR3 loop: CASMRTGMNTEAFF. The CDR3, as DNA: TGTGCCAGCATGCGGACCGGAATGAACACTGAAGCTTTCTTT.

Only a few counts were recorded for this clonotype. This chain links TRBV14 with TRBJ2-2, with TRBD2 matching over 9 bases. The junction had 10 bases not matched to a gene; V was cut back by 3 bases and J by 11 bases. Looked up from germline, CDR1 is SGHDN and CDR2 is FVKESK. This CDR3 spans 15 amino acids. The CDR3 sequence: CASSHSGSPRRELFF. CDR3 DNA: TGTGCCAGCAGCCATAGCGGGAGTCCCCGTCGAGAGCTGTTTTTT.

This clonotype was counted between two and nine times. The chain has TRBV30 and TRBJ2-1; 7 nucleotides match TRBD1. This CDR3 spans 12 amino acids. The germline V gene has CDR1 GTSNPN and CDR2 SVGIG (reference sequence). The V gene end was trimmed by 5 bases and the J gene end by 4 bases; junction bases not matched to a gene: 2. CDR3 region: CAWGDSYNEQFF. The CDR3 region has the DNA TGTGCCTGGGGGGACAGTTACAATGAGCAGTTCTTC.

The chain carries TRBV27 and TRBJ2-1; 12 bases map to TRBD2. The germline V gene has CDR1 MNHEY and CDR2 SMNVEV (reference sequence). V shed 7 bases, J shed 3 bases, and the junction held 1 base outside the gene matches. The CDR3 loop spans 14 amino acids. CDR3 amino acids: CASTTSGGYNEQFF. The CDR3 nucleotides read TGTGCCAGCACGACTAGCGGGGGCTACAATGAGCAGTTCTTC.

This clonotype was detected only a few times. The CDR3 protein is CASSQAGQGSANEKLFF. CDR3 in DNA: TGCGCCAGCAGCCAAGCGGGACAGGGGTCGGCTAATGAAAAACTGTTTTTT. V and J are TRBV4-3 and TRBJ1-4, with TRBD1 matching 10 bases. With V trimmed by 1 base and J by 3 bases, 5 bases remained unmatched. CDR1 is LGHNA and CDR2 is YSLEER in the germline V gene. The CDR3 sequence is 17 residues long.

CDR3 protein: CASSYSGQQETQYF. As DNA, the CDR3 is TGTGCCAGCAGTTACTCGGGACAGCAAGAGACCCAGTACTTC. V and J are TRBV6-5 and TRBJ2-5, with TRBD1 matching 7 bases. The CDR3 totals 14 residues. With 0 bases clipped from V and 2 bases from J, the junction kept 0 bases outside the gene matches. Per germline, CDR1 MNHEY and CDR2 SVGAGI.

This chain connects TRBV3-1 to TRBJ2-4; 8 bases line up with TRBD2. CDR1 is LGHDT and CDR2 is YNNKEL in the germline V gene (reference sequence). This CDR3 region has 17 residues. Trimming at V came to 1 base and at J to 3 bases, leaving 8 bases not matched to a gene. The CDR3 is CASSQGGGRLGKNIQYF. CDR3 nucleotides: TGTGCCAGCAGCCAAGGGGGCGGGAGGCTCGGCAAAAACATTCAGTACTTC.

This clonotype was picked up many times. The V call is TRBV9, the J call TRBJ2-7, with 7 bases that match TRBD2. Germline V lookup: CDR1 SGDLS, CDR2 YYNGEE. Trimming cost V 1 base and J 4 bases; bases outside gene matches: 11. The CDR3 totals 16 residues. CDR3 sequence reads: CASSVSVGGPGYEQYF. In nucleotides, the CDR3 is TGTGCCAGCAGCGTAAGTGTGGGAGGGCCGGGGTACGAGCAGTACTTC.

This clonotype showed up many times. The V gene is TRBV7-8, the J gene TRBJ2-2; D is ambiguous. The CDR3 extends over 13 amino acids. V lost 3 bases and J 4 bases, leaving 6 bases between the germline ends. CDR1 is SGHVS and CDR2 is FQNEAQ in the germline V gene. In DNA, the CDR3 is TGTGCCAGCAGCTTTACGCGCACCGGGGAGCTGTTTTTT. It encodes CASSFTRTGELFF.

This clonotype has more than one count but fewer than ten. The chain has TRBV5-1 and TRBJ2-3, with D possibly being TRBD1 or TRBD2 (6 bases each). Trimming removed 4 bases from V and 0 bases from J, with 15 bases in between. This CDR3 is 16 amino acids long. CDR1 is SGHRS and CDR2 is YFSETQ in the germline V gene. CDR3 in DNA: TGCGCCAGCAGCCACTCCGGGGGCGGGAGCACAGATACGCAGTATTTT. Translating gives CASSHSGGGSTDTQYF.

The table lists this clonotype with a few counts. The chain combines TRBV6-2 or TRBV6-3 with TRBJ2-5; D unresolved. The V end lost 7 bases, the J end lost 5 bases, and 11 bases lay between the germline ends. The CDR3 consists of 12 residues. Germline loops: CDR1 MNHEY, CDR2 SVGEGT. CDR3 bases: TGTGCCAGCACCCCTGGGTTGGAGACCCAGTACTTC. Translating it yields CASTPGLETQYF.

This clonotype was counted a few times. CDR3 amino acids: CASSLGSEGAYNEQFF. CDR3 nucleotides: TGTGCCAGCAGCTTAGGATCCGAGGGAGCCTACAATGAGCAGTTCTTC. The chain is built from TRBV11-2 and TRBJ2-1; TRBD2 is a possible D gene (5 bases). This CDR3 has 16 amino acids. V dropped 1 base and J dropped 2 bases, with 12 bases sitting between them. Germline assignment: CDR1 SGHAT and CDR2 FQNNGV.

The chain couples TRBV19 to TRBJ2-1, with D maybe TRBD1 (6 bases). In germline, CDR1 is LNHDA, CDR2 SQIVND (reference sequence). V was shortened by 3 bases and J by 10 bases, with 19 bases between the two germline ends. The CDR3 runs 15 residues. The CDR3 bases are TGTGCCAGTAGTATGGGGACATCCTTTATGCGGGAGCAGTTCTTC. It encodes CASSMGTSFMREQFF.

J is TRBJ2-1 and V is TRBV9; the D gene is possibly TRBD2 (6 bases). Trimming shortened V by 0 bases and J by 4 bases, and 11 bases separated the two germline ends. Germline assignment: CDR1 SGDLS and CDR2 YYNGEE. This CDR3 region has 15 residues. CDR3 nucleotides: TGTGCCAGCAGCGTAGAGGGACTTAAGTACAATGAGCAGTTCTTC. Amino acids: CASSVEGLKYNEQFF.

The V and J genes are TRBV7-8 and TRBJ1-5; the D gene is possibly TRBD1 (5 bases). This CDR3 spans 15 amino acids. V gave up 7 bases and J gave up 0 bases, with 13 bases separating them. Germline lookup yields CDR1 SGHVS and CDR2 FQNEAQ. CDR3 region: CASTTGGYSNQPQHF. CDR3 in DNA: TGTGCCAGCACCACCGGGGGGTATAGCAATCAGCCCCAGCATTTT.

The V call is TRBV28, the J call TRBJ2-7; D possibly uses TRBD1 or TRBD2 (6 bases each). The CDR3 contains 15 residues. Germline V gene data show CDR1 as MDHEN and CDR2 as SYDVKM. V lost 6 bases and J 2 bases, leaving 17 bases between the germline ends. CDR3 in amino acids: CASSTPGGHTYEQYF. CDR3 bases: TGTGCCAGCAGCACCCCCGGGGGACACACCTACGAGCAGTACTTC.

The rearrangement joins TRBV29-1 to TRBJ1-1, with D uncertain. The V and J ends lost 0 bases and 4 bases respectively, with 12 bases between them. CDR1 and CDR2 (germline): SQVTM, ANQGSEA. The CDR3 is 14 amino acids. For the CDR3, the DNA is TGCAGCGTTGAAGATGTCCGAATGGGCACTGAAGCTTTCTTT. This encodes CSVEDVRMGTEAFF.

This clonotype came up a few times. V gene TRBV4-1 combines with J gene TRBJ2-2; D uncertain. This CDR3 has 16 residues. Germline CDR1 is MGHRA and CDR2 is YSYEKL. V lost 4 bases and J lost 2, with 14 bases in between. DNA of the CDR3: TGCGCCAGCAGCCCGAACTTCGGAAGAAACACCGGGGAGCTGTTTTTT. This gives the protein CASSPNFGRNTGELFF.

This clonotype was seen a handful of times. This rearrangement joins TRBV20-1 to TRBJ2-5; TRBD2 matches at 8 bases. Unmatched junction bases numbered 4, after V lost 5 bases and J lost 5 bases. The CDR3 runs 12 residues. Germline CDR1 reads DFQATT; CDR2 reads SNEGSKA (reference sequence). CDR3 DNA sequence: TGCAGTGCTTCGACTAGCGTGGAGACCCAGTACTTC. It translates to CSASTSVETQYF.

This clonotype has at least ten counts. V gene TRBV29-1 combines with J gene TRBJ1-2; no clear D gene. Trimming pared 3 bases from V and 5 bases from J, leaving 13 bases between. This CDR3 is 13 amino acids long. CDR1 is SQVTM and CDR2 is ANQGSEA in the germline V gene. The CDR3, as DNA: TGCAGCGTTGAGGCAGCCGGTCCGTATGGCTACACCTTC. Translated: CSVEAAGPYGYTF.

This clonotype was counted only a few times. The chain links TRBV4-2 to TRBJ1-1, with D hard to call. Germline V gene data show CDR1 as LGHNA and CDR2 as YNFKEQ. Trimming left V 0 bases short and J 3 bases short, with 14 bases between. CDR3 length: 16 residues. The CDR3 DNA is TGTGCCAGCAGCCAAGAAGGTAGGCCTCAGGACACTGAAGCTTTCTTT. This translates into CASSQEGRPQDTEAFF.

The rearrangement joins TRBV7-6 to TRBJ2-7; tentatively, D is TRBD2 (5 bases). Germline-derived CDR1 and CDR2 are SGHVS and FNYEAQ. Trimming took 1 base from V and 5 from J, leaving 12 bases between them. The CDR3 has 14 amino acids. The CDR3 nucleotides are TGTGCCAGCAGCTTAGGTCCGGGAATGAACGAGCAGTACTTC. It codes for CASSLGPGMNEQYF.